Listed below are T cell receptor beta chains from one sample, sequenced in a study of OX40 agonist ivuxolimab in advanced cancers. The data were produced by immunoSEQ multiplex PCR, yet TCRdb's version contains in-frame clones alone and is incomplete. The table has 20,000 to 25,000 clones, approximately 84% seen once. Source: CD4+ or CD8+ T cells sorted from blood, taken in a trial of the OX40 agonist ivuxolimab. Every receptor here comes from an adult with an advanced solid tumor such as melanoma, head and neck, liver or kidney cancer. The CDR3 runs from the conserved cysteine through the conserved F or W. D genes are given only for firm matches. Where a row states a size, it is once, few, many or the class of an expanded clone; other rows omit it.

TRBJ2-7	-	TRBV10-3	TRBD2	TGTGCCATCAGTGAGTCGACTAGCGGGATCTACGAGCAGTACTTC	CAISESTSGIYEQYF
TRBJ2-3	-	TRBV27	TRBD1	TGTGCCAGCAGCTCACCGGGACAGGGGGCGGTTGTTACGCAGTATTTT	CASSSPGQGAVVTQYF
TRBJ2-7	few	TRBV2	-	TGTGCCAGCAGTACCCTCTACGAGCAGTACTTC	CASSTLYEQYF
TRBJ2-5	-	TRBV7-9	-	TGTGCCAGCAGCCGACAGCAAGAGACCCAGTACTTC	CASSRQQETQYF
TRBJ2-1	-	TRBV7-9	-	TGTGCCAGCATCCTAAATCCCTACAATGAGCAGTTCTTC	CASILNPYNEQFF
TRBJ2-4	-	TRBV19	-	TGTGCCAGTAGTATAGGAGACATTCAGTACTTC	CASSIGDIQYF
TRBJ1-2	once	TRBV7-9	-	TGTGCCAGCAGCTTAGGGCAGGGGAGGAACTATGGCTACACCTTC	CASSLGQGRNYGYTF
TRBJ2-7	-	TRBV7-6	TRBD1	TGTGCCAGCAGCTTAGGAAGCCCCGGGACAGGGTCTCCTAGGTACGAGCAGTACTTC	CASSLGSPGTGSPRYEQYF
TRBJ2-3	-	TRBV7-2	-	TGTGCCAGCAGCTTAAATCCGGGACTCGCCACAGATACGCAGTATTTT	CASSLNPGLATDTQYF
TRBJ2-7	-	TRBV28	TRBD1	TGTGCCAGCAGTTGGATCGCCGGGACAGGCTACGAGCAGTACTTC	CASSWIAGTGYEQYF
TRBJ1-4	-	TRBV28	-	TGTGCCAGCAGTTTAAGGCGGGGAGATATAAATGAAAAACTGTTTTTT	CASSLRRGDINEKLFF
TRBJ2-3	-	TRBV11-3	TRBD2	TGTGCCAGCAGCCCGGGACTAGCTCTCGGCACAGATACGCAGTATTTT	CASSPGLALGTDTQYF
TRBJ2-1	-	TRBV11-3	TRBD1	TGTGCCAGCAGCTTAGATCTGGGGACAGGGGCGTCCAGCTCCTACAATGAGCAGTTCTTC	CASSLDLGTGASSSYNEQFF
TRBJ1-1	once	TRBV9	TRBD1	TGTGCCAGCAGCTATACATTACAGGGGGCGAAAAATGAAGCTTTCTTT	CASSYTLQGAKNEAFF
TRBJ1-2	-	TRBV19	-	TGTGCCACCACCCATAGGGAAGGGGAATGGAACTATGGCTACACCTTC	CATTHREGEWNYGYTF
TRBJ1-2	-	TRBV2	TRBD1	TGTGCCAGCAGTAACAGGGGTAGCTATGGCTACACCTTC	CASSNRGSYGYTF
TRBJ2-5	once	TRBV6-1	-	TGTGCCAGCAGTTCCGACTTAGCGGAGACCCAGTACTTC	CASSSDLAETQYF
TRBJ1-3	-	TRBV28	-	TGTGCCAGCAGTTTAAGTCAGGGGATGGCTGGAAACACCATATATTTT	CASSLSQGMAGNTIYF
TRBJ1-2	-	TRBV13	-	TGTGCCAGCGGCCTCCAGGGTGAAAACTATGGCTACACCTTC	CASGLQGENYGYTF
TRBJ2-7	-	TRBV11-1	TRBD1	TGTGCCAGCAGCTCTACCGGGACAGGGTACGAGCAGTACTTC	CASSSTGTGYEQYF
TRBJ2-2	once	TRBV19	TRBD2	TGTGCCTCCTGCCGACTAGCGGGAGGACGCACCGGGGAGCTGTTTTTT	CASCRLAGGRTGELFF
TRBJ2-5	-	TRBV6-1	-	TGTGCCAGCAGTGAAGAAATCCAACGGGACCTAACGCAAGAGACCCAGTACTTC	CASSEEIQRDLTQETQYF
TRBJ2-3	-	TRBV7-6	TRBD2	TGTGCCAGCAGCCAGCTAGCGGGGGGGGCAGATACGCAGTATTTT	CASSQLAGGADTQYF
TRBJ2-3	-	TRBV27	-	TGTGCCAGCAGTCGATCTAGCACAGATACGCAGTATTTT	CASSRSSTDTQYF
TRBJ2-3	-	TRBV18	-	TGTGCCAGCTCACCAGGGGGCAGGAGCGGCACAGATACGCAGTATTTT	CASSPGGRSGTDTQYF
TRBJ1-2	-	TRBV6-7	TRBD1	TGTGCCAGCAGTTCCCGGGACAGAAAGTCTACCGTCTATGGCTACACCTTC	CASSSRDRKSTVYGYTF
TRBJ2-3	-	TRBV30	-	TGTGCCTCTATTCACTCGGATACGCAGTATTTT	CASIHSDTQYF
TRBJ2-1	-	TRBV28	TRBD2	TGTGCCAGCAGTTTACCACCGGGACTAGGTTACAATGAGCAGTTCTTC	CASSLPPGLGYNEQFF
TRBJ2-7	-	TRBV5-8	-	TGTGCCAGCAGCTTGGGGAGGAACGAGCAGTACTTC	CASSLGRNEQYF
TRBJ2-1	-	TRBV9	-	TGTGCCAGCAGCCCCCGAACCTACAATGAGCAGTTCTTC	CASSPRTYNEQFF
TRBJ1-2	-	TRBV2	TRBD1	TGTGCCAGCAGTGAAGGGGACAGGTTCGGCTACACCTTC	CASSEGDRFGYTF
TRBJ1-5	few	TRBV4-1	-	TGCGCCAGCAGCCATTCGGGGGTGGATCAGCCCCAGCATTTT	CASSHSGVDQPQHF
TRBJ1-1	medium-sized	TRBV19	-	TGTGCCAGTAGGGCGAACACTGAAGCTTTCTTT	CASRANTEAFF
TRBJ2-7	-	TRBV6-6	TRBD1	TGTGCCAGCAGTTACTCTTCCGGGACAGGGCTGTTCGAGCAGTACTTC	CASSYSSGTGLFEQYF
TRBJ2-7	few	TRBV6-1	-	TGTGCCAGCAGCCCAAGGAGGGGGGTATACTACGAGCAGTACTTC	CASSPRRGVYYEQYF
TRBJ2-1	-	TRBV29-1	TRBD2	TGCAGCGTTGAAGATAGGTGGCTAGCGGGATACAATGAGCAGTTCTTC	CSVEDRWLAGYNEQFF
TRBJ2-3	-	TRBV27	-	TGTGCCAGCAGTCCGGGTGATACGCAGTATTTT	CASSPGDTQYF
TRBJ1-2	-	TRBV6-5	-	TGTGCCAGCAGTGCGCAGAACTATGGCTACACCTTC	CASSAQNYGYTF
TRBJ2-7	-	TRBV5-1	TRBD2	TGCGCCAGCAGCACTTCTAGCGGGGGGTGGTACGAGCAGTACTTC	CASSTSSGGWYEQYF
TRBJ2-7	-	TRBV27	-	TGTGCCAGCAGTTTCGGAGCCGAGGCCCAGGGTTTAGGGCAGTACTTC	CASSFGAEAQGLGQYF
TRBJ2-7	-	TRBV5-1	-	TGCGCCAGCACGGGCTCCTACGAGCAGTACTTC	CASTGSYEQYF
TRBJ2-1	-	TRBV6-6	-	TGTGCCAGCAGTTACGGAAATGAGCAGTTCTTC	CASSYGNEQFF
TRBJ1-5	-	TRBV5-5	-	TGTGCCAGCAGCTCCCACCGACGGCAGGGTAGTCAGCCCCAGCATTTT	CASSSHRRQGSQPQHF
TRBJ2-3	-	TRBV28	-	TGTGCCACCAGACGGGGGACAACGAACACAGATACGCAGTATTTT	CATRRGTTNTDTQYF
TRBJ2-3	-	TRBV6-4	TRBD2	TGTGCCAGCAGTGATTATAGCGGGACGAGCACAGATACGCAGTATTTT	CASSDYSGTSTDTQYF
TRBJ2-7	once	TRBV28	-	TGTGCCAGCAGTTTACTCGGACCGATTCTTACCTACGAGCAGTACTTC	CASSLLGPILTYEQYF
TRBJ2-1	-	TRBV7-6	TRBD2	TGTGCCAGCAGTTCGCTAGCGGGAGGTTTCAATGAGCAGTTCTTC	CASSSLAGGFNEQFF
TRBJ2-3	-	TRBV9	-	TGTGCCAGCAGCGTAGAGGTTGACAGGCGCACAGATACGCAGTATTTT	CASSVEVDRRTDTQYF
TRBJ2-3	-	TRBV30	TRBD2	TGTGCCTGGAGTATAGCGGGAGGGCCCGCAGATACGCAGTATTTT	CAWSIAGGPADTQYF
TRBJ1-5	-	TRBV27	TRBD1	TGTGCCAGCAGTGTACGGACAGGGAATCAGCCCCAGCATTTT	CASSVRTGNQPQHF
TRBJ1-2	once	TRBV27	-	TGTGCCAGCAGGCCACAGGGAAACTATGGCTACACCTTC	CASRPQGNYGYTF
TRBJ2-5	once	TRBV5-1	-	TGCGCCAGCAGCTTCCTTCCGGGACAAATTCAAGAGACCCAGTACTTC	CASSFLPGQIQETQYF